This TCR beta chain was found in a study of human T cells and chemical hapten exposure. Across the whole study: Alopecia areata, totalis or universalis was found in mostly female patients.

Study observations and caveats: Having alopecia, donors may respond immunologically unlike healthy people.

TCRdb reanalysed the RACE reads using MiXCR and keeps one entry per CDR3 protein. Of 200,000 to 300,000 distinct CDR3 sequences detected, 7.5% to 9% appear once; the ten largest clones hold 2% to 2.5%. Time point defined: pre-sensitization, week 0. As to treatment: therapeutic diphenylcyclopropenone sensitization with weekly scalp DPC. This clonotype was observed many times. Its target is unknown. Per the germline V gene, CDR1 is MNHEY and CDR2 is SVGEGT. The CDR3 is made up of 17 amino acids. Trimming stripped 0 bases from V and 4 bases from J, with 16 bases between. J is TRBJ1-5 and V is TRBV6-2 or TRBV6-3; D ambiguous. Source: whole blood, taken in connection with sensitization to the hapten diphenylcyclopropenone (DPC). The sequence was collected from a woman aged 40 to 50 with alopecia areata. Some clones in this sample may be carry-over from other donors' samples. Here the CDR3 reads CASSYSLATGRNQPQHF. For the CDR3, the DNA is TGTGCCAGCAGTTACTCGCTTGCGACGGGCAGGAATCAGCCCCAGCATTTT.